This T cell receptor (beta chain) was retrieved from a study of OX40 agonist ivuxolimab in advanced cancers. Produced via immunoSEQ multiplex PCR; TCRdb's table is partial and in-frame only. Among tens of thousands of clones listed, 84% were seen once. Germline CDR1 is SEHNR and CDR2 is FQNEAQ (reference sequence). V dropped 6 bases and J dropped 5; count of bases not matched to a gene: 7. This CDR3 has 15 amino acids. This clonotype was sampled from an adult with an advanced solid tumor such as melanoma, head and neck, liver or kidney cancer. The rearrangement joins TRBV7-9 to TRBJ2-5, with 12 bases identical to TRBD2. Sequencing was performed on CD4+ or CD8+ T cells sorted from blood, taken in a trial of the OX40 agonist ivuxolimab. The CDR3 nucleotides are TGTGCCAGCAGAAAGACTAGCGGGGGTCCTGAGACCCAGTACTTC. It encodes CASRKTSGGPETQYF.